This T cell receptor (beta chain) was recorded in a study of cytomegalovirus exposure and HLA in healthy donors. This clone was detected only a few times. The antigen is not known. Other DNA sequences in this sample translate to the same CDR3. Study-wide results and limits: Apparent HLA restriction characterized most CMV-associated TCR beta chains in a later analysis. When a later analysis was performed, an Asian-associated ancestry cluster reportedly had fewer N-insertions than the 666-donor mean. Segments of the TCR beta V type were, in most cases, productive about 90% or about 30% of the time in an earlier analysis. Several of the most significant clusters were apparently associated with common viral pathogens in a later analysis.

Primers: 60 Vbeta forward and 13 Jbeta reverse. Clones were sequenced by immunoSEQ multiplex PCR, and TCRdb holds only the in-frame ones, with some missing. The table has 200,000 to 250,000 clones, 75% to 80% seen once. CDR3 length: 13 amino acids. Germline lookup yields CDR1 SGHAT and CDR2 FQDESV (reference sequence). Trimming cost V 1 base and J 2 bases, with 5 bases left between them. The TCR comes from a man between 18 and 35 years old in good health and CMV-seronegative. The chain joins TRBV11-1 to TRBJ1-2; D gene uncertain. The sequencing sample was made of PBMCs. The DNA of the CDR3 is TGTGCCAGCAGCTTAGGAGGGAACTATGGCTACACCTTC. This codes for CASSLGGNYGYTF.